This TCR beta chain is drawn from a study of blood T cell repertoires in COVID-19 (dated by TCRdb to between 2020 and 2021). In terms of the full investigation: Collaborator samples came from the United States, Italy and Spain and covered acute and convalescent phases of COVID-19. The dataset comprised deeply sampled blood TCRbeta repertoires from subjects exposed to, actively infected with, or recovered from COVID-19. The repertoires were released in a freely available public database intended as a resource for research on the immune response to SARS-CoV-2. Samples came from the ongoing ImmuneRACE study (first 160 participants) plus 1,254 subjects from 6 global collaborators. The prospective study material was composed of cDNA or gDNA derived from T cells, B-cell-depleted T cells, or PBMCs. HLA class I and class II types, where available, came from metadata supplied by the sample provider rather than from assay-based typing. Nearly every sample came with metadata listing a de-identified subject ID, COVID-19 status, age in years and sex.

Collaborating institutions collected whole blood in K2EDTA tubes following their own protocols. For TCRbeta analysis, collaborators shipped samples in one of three forms: frozen whole blood, isolated PBMCs, or DNA extracted from either of those sample types. Trimmed from V: 3 bases; trimmed from J: 1 base; junction bases lacking a gene match: 10. CDR1 LNHDA and CDR2 SQIVND are derived from the germline V gene (reference sequence). Reading from cysteine to phenylalanine, the CDR3 counts 17 amino acids. CDR3 DNA only is kept here, 51 bases in frame from base 1. What the research found in general, with its limitations: The quantity of clinical and demographic metadata differed by source and by participant and was supplied without curation.

Worth noting for this clone: The antigen this receptor binds is unknown. No qualities accompany the bases; no much larger clone lies one base away.

The immunoSEQ Assay, a bias-controlled multiplex PCR, was used to amplify TCRbeta CDR3 regions from genomic DNA. Processing in the source paper ran as follows. Within the assay, amplification of reference gene primers was used to estimate how many nucleated cells each sample contained. To quantify the absolute abundance of each unique TCRbeta CDR3 rearrangement, sequence reads were collapsed and filtered. Productive Simpson clonality was computed per sample as the square root of Simpson's diversity index over productive rearrangements. TCRdb took this table from immuneACCESS and kept in-frame rearrangements with V and J called. Such tables lack part of the clones; where checked against another copy, unresolved V genes explain under half of the gap, and the rest is unexplained. The V and J calls and the clone size are those of that table, but D and trimming were determined from the DNA. The sample profile shows more than 200,000 clones; roughly nine tenths of them were found once. The top ten clones comprise less than 0.75% of the sample.

This TCR was recovered from a man between 35 and 55 years old with acute or convalescent COVID-19. The sample consisted of peripheral blood. The chain joins TRBV19 to TRBJ2-7, and 9 junctional nucleotides match TRBD1. CDR3 reads: CASSIRGTGIQSYEQYF. The DNA sequence is given as TGTGCCAGTAGTATCCGTGGGACAGGGATACAATCCTACGAGCAGTACTTC.